This passage covers 23 T cell receptor beta chains from one sample sequenced in a study of blood T cell repertoires in COVID-19. Profiling relied on immunoSEQ multiplex PCR, and the TCRdb table lists in-frame clones only, not all of them. Counted here are under 200,000 clones, about 85% occurring once; the ten biggest clones make up 20% to 25%. The sequenced sample was peripheral blood. These receptor sequences come from a man aged 60 to 75 with active or convalescent COVID-19.

The rearrangement joins TRBV12-5 to TRBJ2-3; a weak D match, TRBD1 (6 bases). The CDR3 totals 16 residues. With 0 bases removed from V and 5 bases from J, the gap between germline ends came to 15 bases. Germline loops: CDR1 LGHNT, CDR2 FRNRAP. The CDR3 region has the DNA TGTGCTAGTGGTTTGGTACTGGCAGGGGCAATAGATACGCAGTATTTT. Amino acids: CASGLVLAGAIDTQYF. The entire variable domain, with the rest obtained from reference TRBV12-5 and TRBJ2-3, is as follows: DARVTQTPRHKVTEMGQEVTMRCQPILGHNTVFWYRQTMMQGLELLAYFRNRAPLDDSGMPKDRFSAEMPDATLATLKIQPSEPRDSAVYFCASGLVLAGAIDTQYFGPGTRLTVL.

J is TRBJ2-3 and V is TRBV2; 10 bases fit TRBD2. Germline lookup yields CDR1 SNHLY and CDR2 FYNNEI. V trimming: 8 bases; J trimming: 2 bases; junction bases outside the gene matches: 13. This CDR3 contains 17 residues. CDR3 sequence reads: CASGGASGGVTTDTQYF. The CDR3 DNA reads TGTGCCAGCGGGGGTGCTAGCGGGGGAGTCACCACAGATACGCAGTATTTT.

The rearrangement joins TRBV5-1 to TRBJ2-4, with D perhaps TRBD1 (5 bases). The germline V gene has CDR1 SGHRS and CDR2 YFSETQ. The CDR3 loop spans 12 amino acids. V was pared by 2 bases and J by 6 bases, with 6 bases between. CDR3 in DNA: TGCGCCAGCAGCTTCGACAGAAACATTCAGTACTTC. This gives the protein CASSFDRNIQYF. Combining the CDR3 with reference TRBV5-1 and TRBJ2-4 gives the whole variable domain KAGVTQTPRYLIKTRGQQVTLSCSPISGHRSVSWYQQTPGQGLQFLFEYFSETQRNKGNFPGRFSGRQFSNSRSEMNVSTLELGDSALYLCASSFDRNIQYFGAGTRLSVL.

This rearrangement joins TRBV25-1 to TRBJ1-1, with 7 bases matching TRBD1. After removal of 3 bases from V and 1 base from J, the junction contained 2 bases not matched to a gene. Germline-derived CDR1 and CDR2 are MGHDK and SYGVNS. There are 14 residues in the CDR3. The CDR3 coding sequence is TGTGCCAGCAGTGACAGGGGGGCGAACACTGAAGCTTTCTTT. It translates to CASSDRGANTEAFF.

The chain combines TRBV5-1 with TRBJ2-7; a weak D match, TRBD2 (6 bases). The CDR3 consists of 13 residues. The V gene's germline CDR1 is SGHRS and CDR2 YFSETQ. The V and J ends lost 0 bases and 6 bases respectively, with 10 bases between them. This CDR3 reads CASSLVFSGEQYF. The DNA for the CDR3 is TGCGCCAGCAGCTTGGTCTTTAGCGGCGAGCAGTACTTC.

This clone was picked up one time. The chain carries TRBV5-1 and TRBJ1-6; D unclear. This CDR3 has 16 amino acids. V lost 1 base and J lost 5, with 13 bases in between. Germline CDR1 is SGHRS and CDR2 is YFSETQ. In DNA form, the CDR3 reads TGCGCCAGCAGCTTGACTATGAGCGGCAATAATTCACCCCTCCACTTT. Amino acid sequence: CASSLTMSGNNSPLHF.

The rearrangement links TRBV11-3 to TRBJ1-1; D is perhaps TRBD1 (5 bases). The CDR3 loop spans 13 amino acids. Trimming removed 4 bases at V and 0 bases at J, with 6 bases between. CDR1 is SGHNT and CDR2 is YENEEA in the germline V gene. DNA for the CDR3: TGTGCCAGCAGCTGGACACTGAACACTGAAGCTTTCTTT. Protein sequence: CASSWTLNTEAFF.

This clone occurred a few times. The chain joins TRBV27 to TRBJ2-1; a possible D gene is TRBD2 (6 bases). The germline V and J ends were trimmed by 8 bases and 4 bases, with 12 bases remaining between them. CDR1 and CDR2 from the germline V gene are MNHEY and SMNVEV (reference sequence). CDR3 length: 13 residues. This CDR3 reads CASQLGGYNEQFF. The CDR3 DNA follows: TGTGCCAGCCAATTGGGGGGTTACAATGAGCAGTTCTTC.

The J gene is TRBJ1-1, the V gene TRBV6-6, with a tentative D call TRBD1 (6 bases). The CDR3 contains 11 residues. V dropped 7 bases and J dropped 7 bases, with 10 bases sitting between them. Germline V gene data show CDR1 as MNHNY and CDR2 as SVGAGI (reference sequence). This CDR3 is CASNLQGEAFF. DNA for the CDR3: TGTGCCAGCAACTTACAGGGTGAAGCTTTCTTT.

This chain uses TRBV7-3 with TRBJ2-1, with 13 nucleotides matching TRBD2. Trimming took 5 bases from V and 10 from J; bases not matched to a gene: 11. This CDR3 is 16 amino acids long. Per the germline V gene, CDR1 is SGHTA and CDR2 is FQGTGA. CDR3 residues: CASSPKGTSGAPEQFF. CDR3 sequence (DNA): TGTGCCAGCAGCCCAAAAGGGACTAGCGGGGCCCCCGAGCAGTTCTTC.

The J gene is TRBJ2-2, the V gene TRBV7-9; 7 bases line up with TRBD2. V lost 5 bases to trimming and J lost 6 bases; unmatched junction nucleotides: 0. CDR3 size: 12 residues. Per the germline V gene, CDR1 is SEHNR and CDR2 is FQNEAQ (reference sequence). CDR3 amino acids: CASSRGAGELFF. DNA of the CDR3: TGTGCCAGCAGCCGGGGGGCCGGGGAGCTGTTTTTT.

The chain carries TRBV19 and TRBJ2-7, with 10 bases fitting TRBD1. CDR3 length: 13 residues. The V segment lost 9 bases and the J segment 6 bases; nucleotides outside the gene matches: 8. Looked up from germline, CDR1 is LNHDA and CDR2 is SQIVND (reference sequence). CDR3: CASRDRGSGEQYF. CDR3 coding DNA: TGTGCCAGCCGGGACAGGGGTTCCGGCGAGCAGTACTTC.

This clone was detected a few times. The V call is TRBV19, the J call TRBJ2-1; TRBD2 agrees at 12 bases. V shed 4 bases, J shed 3 bases, and the junction held 10 bases outside the gene matches. Germline V gene data show CDR1 as LNHDA and CDR2 as SQIVND (reference sequence). The CDR3 spans 18 residues. The CDR3 coding sequence is TGTGCCAGTAGTAAGGTTGGGCTAGCGGGGGGGCGCTACAATGAGCAGTTCTTC. It is translated as CASSKVGLAGGRYNEQFF.

CDR3 residues: CAISSNKDRRVYEQYF. CDR3 in DNA: TGTGCCATCAGTTCAAACAAAGACAGGCGGGTGTACGAGCAGTACTTC. The V and J genes are TRBV10-3 and TRBJ2-7, with TRBD1 as a possible D gene (6 bases). Germline V gene lookup returns CDR1 ENHRY and CDR2 SYGVKD. CDR3 length equals 16 residues. Trimming removed 5 bases at V and 4 bases at J, with 21 bases between.

The CDR3 spells CASSQGDGSGNTIYF. The CDR3 DNA is TGCGCCAGTAGCCAGGGGGACGGGTCAGGAAACACCATATATTTT. The chain uses TRBV5-1 and TRBJ1-3, with TRBD1 matching 7 bases. V lost 8 bases and J lost 4; bases outside the gene matches: 12. The CDR3 runs to 15 residues. Germline CDR1 reads SGHRS; CDR2 reads YFSETQ. Full variable domain (missing parts from reference TRBV5-1 and TRBJ1-3): KAGVTQTPRYLIKTRGQQVTLSCSPISGHRSVSWYQQTPGQGLQFLFEYFSETQRNKGNFPGRFSGRQFSNSRSEMNVSTLELGDSALYLCASSQGDGSGNTIYFGEGSWLTVV.

The rearrangement joins TRBV11-3 to TRBJ2-7, with 9 positions matching TRBD2. In germline, CDR1 is SGHNT, CDR2 YENEEA. After removal of 4 bases from V and 7 bases from J, the junction contained 11 bases not matched to a gene. CDR3 length: 15 amino acids. The CDR3 here is CASSSLAGAPTEQYF. CDR3 in DNA: TGTGCCAGCAGCTCCTTAGCGGGGGCCCCGACAGAGCAGTACTTC.

V is TRBV21-1 and J is TRBJ1-4. TRBV21-1 is assigned pseudogene status. The CDR3 extends over 20 amino acids. As DNA, the CDR3 is TGTGCCAGCAGCAAAGTGGGGGGGACGGGCTTACCTGCAACTAATGAAAAACTGTTTTTT. Translation: CASSKVGGTGLPATNEKLFF.

Of note for this clone: This sample also contains other DNA sequences that code for the same CDR3. CDR3 protein: CASSYSNRRYEQYF. The CDR3 DNA reads as TGTGCCAGCAGTTACTCGAACAGGCGCTACGAGCAGTACTTC. The chain carries TRBV6-5 and TRBJ2-7, with a possible D match to TRBD1 (5 bases). The germline CDR1 and CDR2 sequences are MNHEY and SVGAGI. CDR3 length: 14 amino acids. Trimming removed 0 bases from V and 3 bases from J, with 9 bases in between.

The chain links TRBV2 to TRBJ1-5; weak D call: TRBD1 (5 bases). V was shortened by 2 bases and J by 6 bases, with 14 bases between the two germline ends. This CDR3 has 15 residues. Germline assignment: CDR1 SNHLY and CDR2 FYNNEI. CDR3 amino acids: CASSEFGGLGQPQHF. The DNA for the CDR3 is TGTGCCAGCAGTGAATTTGGGGGACTCGGTCAGCCCCAGCATTTT.

CDR3 loop: CASSPGQRMGTEAFF. The DNA for the CDR3 is TGTGCCAGCAGCCCAGGACAGAGGATGGGCACTGAAGCTTTCTTT. The rearrangement links TRBV5-6 to TRBJ1-1; TRBD1 is a possible D gene (6 bases). CDR1 and CDR2 from the germline V gene are SGHDT and YYEEEE. V lost 4 bases, J lost 4 bases, and 17 bases lay in between. This CDR3 comprises 15 residues.

This clone is a singleton in its sample. The V gene is TRBV3-1 (or the pseudogene TRBV3-2), the J gene TRBJ2-5, with 10 bases fitting TRBD2. The ends lost 0 bases at V and 5 bases at J; junction bases unmatched: 9. The CDR3 has 17 residues. Germline V gives CDR1 LGHDT, CDR2 YNNKEL (reference sequence). This CDR3 is CASSQDPSGGAFETQYF. The CDR3 nucleotides read TGTGCCAGCAGCCAAGATCCGAGCGGGGGGGCGTTTGAGACCCAGTACTTC.

V usage is TRBV9 and J usage is TRBJ2-1, with D possibly TRBD1 on 5 matching bases. The CDR3 contains 15 residues. V lost 3 bases to trimming and J lost 0 bases, with 10 bases between them. Germline CDR1 SGDLS, CDR2 YYNGEE. This CDR3 reads CASSGQPSSYNEQFF. CDR3 bases: TGTGCCAGCAGCGGACAGCCCAGCTCCTACAATGAGCAGTTCTTC.

The V call is TRBV19, the J call TRBJ1-2; 9 bases fit TRBD1. Germline V gene data show CDR1 as LNHDA and CDR2 as SQIVND (reference sequence). The CDR3 is made up of 16 amino acids. J gave up 4 bases and V 4 bases, and 10 bases lay outside the gene matches. CDR3 in amino acids: CASSTGDRVWGYGYTF. The CDR3 DNA follows: TGTGCCAGTAGTACCGGGGACAGGGTTTGGGGCTATGGCTACACCTTC.